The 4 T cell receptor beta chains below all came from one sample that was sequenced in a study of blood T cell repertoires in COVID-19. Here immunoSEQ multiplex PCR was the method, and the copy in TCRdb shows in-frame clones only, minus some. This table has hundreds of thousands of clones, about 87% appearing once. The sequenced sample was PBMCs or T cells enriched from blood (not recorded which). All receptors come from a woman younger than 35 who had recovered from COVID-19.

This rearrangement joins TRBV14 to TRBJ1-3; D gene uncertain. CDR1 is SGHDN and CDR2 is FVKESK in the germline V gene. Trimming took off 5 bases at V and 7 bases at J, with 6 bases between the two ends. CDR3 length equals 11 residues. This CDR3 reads CASSIGNTIYF. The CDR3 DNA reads TGTGCCAGCAGCATCGGGAACACCATATATTTT.

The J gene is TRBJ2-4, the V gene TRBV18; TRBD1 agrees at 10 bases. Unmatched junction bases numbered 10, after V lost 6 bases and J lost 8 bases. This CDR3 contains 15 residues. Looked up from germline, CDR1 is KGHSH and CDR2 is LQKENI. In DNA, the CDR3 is TGTGCCAGCTCTCGACACCGGGACAGGGGATACATTCAGTACTTC. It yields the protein CASSRHRDRGYIQYF.

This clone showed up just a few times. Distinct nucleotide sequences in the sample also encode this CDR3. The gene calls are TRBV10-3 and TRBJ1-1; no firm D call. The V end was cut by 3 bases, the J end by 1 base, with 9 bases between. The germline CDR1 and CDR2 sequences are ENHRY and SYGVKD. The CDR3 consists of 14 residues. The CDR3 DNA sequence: TGTGCCATCAGTGATCTACGAACGAACACTGAAGCTTTCTTT. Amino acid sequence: CAISDLRTNTEAFF.

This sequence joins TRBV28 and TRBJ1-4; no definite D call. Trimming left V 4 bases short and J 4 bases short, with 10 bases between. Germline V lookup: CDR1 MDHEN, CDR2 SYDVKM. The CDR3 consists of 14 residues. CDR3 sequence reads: CASSSYRVNEKLFF. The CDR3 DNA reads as TGTGCCAGCAGTTCCTACCGGGTTAATGAAAAACTGTTTTTT. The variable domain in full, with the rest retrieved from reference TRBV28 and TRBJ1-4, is DVKVTQSSRYLVKRTGEKVFLECVQDMDHENMFWYRQDPGLGLRLIYFSYDVKMKEKGDIPEGYSVSREKKERFSLILESASTNQTSMYLCASSSYRVNEKLFFGSGTQLSVL.